Listed below are T cell receptor beta chains from one sample, sequenced in a study of cytomegalovirus exposure and HLA in healthy donors. Generated by immunoSEQ multiplex PCR, the TCRdb table keeps only in-frame clones and is missing some. This table holds 150,000 to 200,000 clones, 85% found once. The sample was PBMCs. All receptors derive from a young man in good health and CMV-seropositive. The CDR3 runs from the conserved cysteine through the conserved F or W. A D gene is named only where the DNA matches it firmly. Size is omitted from some rows. Given values are once, few, many or a class for expanded clones.

>once|.|TRBJ2-7|TRBV10-1|12
TGCGCCAGCAGTGAGTCGTCGGACGAGCAGTACTTC
CASSESSDEQYF
>.|TRBD2|TRBJ2-1|TRBV5-1|14
TGCGCCAGCAGCTTAACTAGCGGATACAATGAGCAGTTCTTC
CASSLTSGYNEQFF
>.|TRBD1|TRBJ1-1|TRBV5-1|16
TGCGCCAGCAGCTCGGGACAGGGGGGAAGGGTTGCTGAAGCTTTCTTT
CASSSGQGGRVAEAFF
>.|TRBD1|TRBJ2-7|TRBV9|15
TGTGCCAGCAGCGTGGGACAGGGGACTCCAGGCGAGCAGTACTTC
CASSVGQGTPGEQYF
>.|.|TRBJ1-5|TRBV19|14
TGTGCCAGTAGTATATCGCGGAGCAATCAGCCCCAGCATTTT
CASSISRSNQPQHF
>.|.|TRBJ2-2|TRBV5-1|15
TGCGCCAGCAGCTTGGCGGGGTTCAAGACCGGGGAGCTGTTTTTT
CASSLAGFKTGELFF
>few|.|TRBJ1-4|TRBV28|15
TGTGCCAGCAGTTCGCCGGGGAGAGCTAATGAAAAACTGTTTTTT
CASSSPGRANEKLFF
>.|.|TRBJ2-7|TRBV7-2|11
TGTGCCAGCAGCCCCCGGACAGAGCAGTACTTC
CASSPRTEQYF
>.|TRBD2|TRBJ2-2|TRBV7-9|16
TGTGCCAGCAGCCTCTCTAGCGGGGTGAACACCGGGGAGCTGTTTTTT
CASSLSSGVNTGELFF
>.|TRBD1|TRBJ2-7|TRBV5-6|14
TGTGCCAGCAGCTACGGGACAGTTGGAGGCGAGCAGTACTTC
CASSYGTVGGEQYF
>once|TRBD1|TRBJ2-1|TRBV4-2|15
TGTGCCAGCAGCCAAACGACAGGGGCAGGCAATGAGCAGTTCTTC
CASSQTTGAGNEQFF
>.|.|TRBJ2-7|TRBV6-1|14
TGTGCCAGCAGTGAAGGGCAGGTTCCCTACGAGCAGTACTTC
CASSEGQVPYEQYF
>.|.|TRBJ2-7|TRBV19|17
TGTGCCAGTTCGATGGGGGGATCGTACAAAATAACCTACGAGCAGTACTTC
CASSMGGSYKITYEQYF
>.|.|TRBJ1-4|TRBV6-6|13
TGTGCCAGCAGTGCGGGGGCTTATGAAAAACTGTTTTTT
CASSAGAYEKLFF
>.|TRBD2|TRBJ2-1|TRBV7-8|15
TGTGCCAGCAGCCAGGGACTAAACTCCTACAATGAGCAGTTCTTC
CASSQGLNSYNEQFF
>.|TRBD1|TRBJ2-7|TRBV7-6|15
TGTGCCAGCAGCTTAGGGGGGCAGGGGGCCTACGAGCAGTACTTC
CASSLGGQGAYEQYF
>.|TRBD2|TRBJ2-1|TRBV19|14
TGTGCCAGTAGCACGAGCGGGAGTTACAATGAGCAGTTCTTC
CASSTSGSYNEQFF
>.|.|TRBJ2-2|TRBV10-3|12
TGTGCCATCAGCGGGGACACCGGGGAGCTGTTTTTT
CAISGDTGELFF
>.|TRBD1|TRBJ2-3|TRBV27|14
TGTGCCAGCAGTTCGACAGGGCTCACAGATACGCAGTATTTT
CASSSTGLTDTQYF
>.|.|TRBJ2-2|TRBV28|12
TGTGCCAGTAATACGAACACCGGGGAGCTGTTTTTT
CASNTNTGELFF
>.|.|TRBJ1-1|TRBV4-1|15
TGCGCCAGCAGCCCGCGAGGGACGGCGGGGACTGAAGCTTTCTTT
CASSPRGTAGTEAFF
>.|.|TRBJ1-5|TRBV28|14
TGTGCCAGCAGTTTAAGGACAAGCAATCAGCCCCAGCATTTT
CASSLRTSNQPQHF
>.|.|TRBJ2-3|TRBV27|13
TGTGCCAGCAGTCCCAGGGGTACAGATACGCAGTATTTT
CASSPRGTDTQYF
>few|.|TRBJ2-7|TRBV27|14
TGTGCCAGGAGGTTTCAGGGGTTCTCCTACGAGCAGTACTTC
CARRFQGFSYEQYF
>.|TRBD1|TRBJ1-1|TRBV28|14
TGTGCCAGCATCACAGGGGGCCTGAACACTGAAGCTTTCTTT
CASITGGLNTEAFF
>.|TRBD1|TRBJ2-1|TRBV5-1|15
TGCGCCAGCAGCTTTAGACAGGGTTCCTACAATGAGCAGTTCTTC
CASSFRQGSYNEQFF
>.|.|TRBJ2-1|TRBV7-3|12
TGTGCCAGCAGCTTCCCCGGGGGAGAGCAGTTCTTC
CASSFPGGEQFF
>once|TRBD1|TRBJ2-7|TRBV29-1|15
TGCAGCGTTATGGGGATACAGGGGATAATCTACGAGCAGTACTTC
CSVMGIQGIIYEQYF
>.|.|TRBJ1-2|TRBV11-2|14
TGTGCCAGCAGTCCAGGGCAGGTTGAACGTGGCTACACCTTC
CASSPGQVERGYTF
>once|TRBD2|TRBJ2-1|TRBV13|16
TGTGCCAGCAGCTTAGGTGGGCGGGGGGGTTACAATGAGCAGTTCTTC
CASSLGGRGGYNEQFF
>.|TRBD2|TRBJ2-7|TRBV30|13
TGTGCCTTAAGCGGGGGGCAATCCTACGAGCAGTACTTC
CALSGGQSYEQYF
>few|TRBD1|TRBJ2-7|TRBV7-9|14
TGTGCCAGCAGCCTGGGACAGGGAGGCTACGAGCAGTACTTC
CASSLGQGGYEQYF
>.|TRBD1|TRBJ2-7|TRBV6-6|15
TGTGCTAGCAGTTACTACCGGGACAGGGCCTACGAGCAGTACTTC
CASSYYRDRAYEQYF
>.|TRBD1|TRBJ2-3|TRBV5-1|16
TGCGCCAGCAGCTTGGCCGGGACAGGGGGCGCAGATACGCAGTATTTT
CASSLAGTGGADTQYF
>.|TRBD2|TRBJ2-1|TRBV5-1|17
TGCGCCAGCAGCTTGGCCATCGCTAGCGGAGTCGTAAAGGAGCAGTTCTTC
CASSLAIASGVVKEQFF
>few|.|TRBJ2-2|TRBV29-1|12
TGCAGCGTTGGACAGAAAGACGGGGAGCTGTTTTTT
CSVGQKDGELFF
>.|.|TRBJ2-7|TRBV7-9|15
TGTGCCAGCAGCCCCACACCCCCCGCACCGTACGAGCAGTACTTC
CASSPTPPAPYEQYF
>.|.|TRBJ1-1|TRBV28|12
TGTGCCAGCAGGTACGGGAGGACTGAAGCTTTCTTT
CASRYGRTEAFF
>.|TRBD2|TRBJ2-5|TRBV5-1|13
TGCGCCAGCAGCTTCCAGGGAGGGGAGACCCAGTACTTC
CASSFQGGETQYF
>.|TRBD2|TRBJ2-1|TRBV7-9|15
TGTGCCAGCAAAGTAGCGGGGGCCAACTACAATGAGCAGTTCTTC
CASKVAGANYNEQFF